This TCR beta chain stems from a study of response to subunit inactivated influenza vaccine. The CDR3 is made up of 14 amino acids. V was clipped by 4 bases and J by 0 bases, with 10 bases between them. CDR1 DFQATT and CDR2 SNEGSKA come from the germline V gene (reference sequence). TCRdb re-derived calls from the RT-PCR reads in MiXCR, one entry per CDR3 protein. This sample has approximately 530,000 distinct CDR3 sequences, with 7.2% found just once. The chain links TRBV20-1 to TRBJ1-5; TRBD1 might be the D (6 bases). The receptor was derived from a man between 50 and 69 years old who received an inactivated influenza vaccine. The sample in question was PBMCs from blood, obtained roughly 24 months after vaccination. The CDR3 nucleotides read TGCAGTGCTAAGACAGGACATAGCAATCAGCCCCAGCATTTT. Translation: CSAKTGHSNQPQHF.